A single sample is the source of the 28 T cell receptor beta chains below, sequenced in a study of T cells in Graves' hyperthyroidism and ophthalmopathy. Regions amplified from RNA transcripts were the TCR beta CDR3 regions. In the first-round RT-PCR of the TCR CDR3, the HTBI primer set was used. Each CDR3 protein gets one entry after TCRdb re-called the multiplex PCR reads with MiXCR. This sample has a few hundred thousand distinct CDR3 sequences, with approximately 20% found just once. The sequenced sample was blood. These receptors all stem from a man aged 40-49 years with Graves' hyperthyroidism.

This clonotype has at least ten counts. DNA for the CDR3: TGTGCCACCAGTGACCAGGAGAACTACGAGCAGTACTTC. This encodes CATSDQENYEQYF. The rearrangement links TRBV24-1 to TRBJ2-7; D is undetermined. The CDR3 is made up of 13 amino acids. The germline CDR1 and CDR2 sequences are KGHDR and SFDVKD. V was pared by 4 bases and J by 3 bases, with 9 bases between.

A word on this clonotype: A much larger clonotype is one base distant, so this may be a read error. The chain joins TRBV5-1 to TRBJ2-1; 7 bases agree with TRBD1. CDR3 length equals 14 residues. J lost 7 bases, V lost 0 bases, and 4 bases had no gene match. CDR1 and CDR2 (germline): SGHRS, YFSETQ. CDR3 amino acids: CASSLAQGWNEQFF. CDR3 in DNA: TGCGCCAGCAGCTTGGCACAGGGGTGGAATGAGCAGTTCTTC. The full variable domain, completed using reference TRBV5-1 and TRBJ2-1, is KAGVTQTPRYLIKTRGQQVTLSCSPISGHRSVSWYQQTPGQGLQFLFEYFSETQRNKGNFPGRFSGRQFSNSRSEMNVSTLELGDSALYLCASSLAQGWNEQFFGPGTRLTVL.

The chain carries TRBV5-8 and TRBJ2-1; 8 nucleotides line up with TRBD1. The CDR3 has 15 amino acids. Germline loops: CDR1 SGHTS, CDR2 YDEGEE. Trimming removed 2 bases from V and 5 bases from J; junction bases left unmatched: 6. CDR3 loop: CASSLRQGRHNEQFF. CDR3 in DNA: TGTGCCAGCAGCTTAAGACAGGGGAGACACAATGAGCAGTTCTTC.

This clonotype was seen repeatedly, ten times or more. The chain has TRBV7-9 and TRBJ2-5, with 12 bases aligning to TRBD2. The V and J ends lost 5 bases and 0 bases, in that order; junction bases with no gene match: 10. The CDR3 covers 18 residues. Germline V gene data show CDR1 as SEHNR and CDR2 as FQNEAQ (reference sequence). The CDR3 DNA reads TGTGCCAGCAGCCAACGACCCAGACTAGCGGGGGACCAAGAGACCCAGTACTTC. It specifies CASSQRPRLAGDQETQYF.

This clonotype showed up just a few times. The genes are TRBV18 and TRBJ1-4; D perhaps matches TRBD1 (5 bases). V lost 2 bases, J lost 7 bases, and 11 bases lay in between. Germline loops: CDR1 KGHSH, CDR2 LQKENI. The CDR3 contains 14 residues. The CDR3: CASSPLRGSEKLFF. The CDR3 DNA reads TGTGCCAGCTCACCATTGAGGGGAAGTGAAAAACTGTTTTTT. Together with reference TRBV18 and TRBJ1-4, the CDR3 gives the full variable domain: NAGVMQNPRHLVRRRGQEARLRCSPMKGHSHVYWYRQLPEEGLKFMVYLQKENIIDESGMPKERFSAEFPKEGPSILRIQQVVRGDSAAYFCASSPLRGSEKLFFGSGTQLSVL.

The V gene is TRBV7-3, the J gene TRBJ2-7; tentative D call: TRBD2 (5 bases). This CDR3 region has 14 residues. The germline gives CDR1 SGHTA, CDR2 FQGTGA. V was trimmed by 2 bases and J by 4 bases, leaving 12 bases between them. Here the CDR3 reads CASSLWGDLYEQYF. The CDR3 region has the DNA TGTGCCAGCAGCTTATGGGGAGACCTATACGAGCAGTACTTC. The full variable domain, in which reference TRBV7-3 and TRBJ2-7 provide the parts outside the CDR3, is GAGVSQTPSNKVTEKGKYVELRCDPISGHTALYWYRQSLGQGPEFLIYFQGTGAADDSGLPNDRFFAVRPEGSVSTLKIQRTERGDSAVYLCASSLWGDLYEQYFGPGTRLTVT.

There are many counts of this clonotype. The rearrangement uses TRBV2 and TRBJ2-1, with 13 bases fitting TRBD2. Germline CDR1 is SNHLY and CDR2 is FYNNEI. There are 15 residues in the CDR3. Trimming removed 5 bases from V and 8 bases from J; junction bases left unmatched: 6. The CDR3 loop reads CASSPGLAGMDEQFF. CDR3 DNA: TGTGCCAGCAGTCCGGGACTAGCGGGGATGGATGAGCAGTTCTTC.

This clonotype was detected only a few times. The chain couples TRBV5-6 to TRBJ1-2; TRBD1 is a possible D gene (6 bases). V lost 3 bases to trimming and J lost 4 bases, with 16 bases between them. The CDR3 runs to 15 residues. Germline V CDR1 and CDR2: SGHDT, YYEEEE. The CDR3 here is CASSYRGARGYGYTF. DNA of the CDR3: TGTGCCAGCAGCTACCGGGGGGCGCGAGGCTATGGCTACACCTTC.

As to this clonotype: In this CDR3 the conserved last residue, phenylalanine or tryptophan, is missing, so a read error is likely. CDR3 coding DNA: TGTGCCAGCAGCTTCGGACAGGGGGCAAGAGGAAACACCATATATTTG. Translating gives CASSFGQGARGNTIYL. This chain uses TRBV7-8 with TRBJ1-3, with 11 bases aligning to TRBD1. The CDR3 covers 16 residues. The germline V gene has CDR1 SGHVS and CDR2 FQNEAQ. The J segment lost 4 bases and the V segment lost 3 bases, leaving 5 bases of the junction unmatched.

J is TRBJ2-7 and V is TRBV28, with 13 bases identical to TRBD2. V was clipped by 6 bases and J by 3 bases; unmatched bases: 2. The CDR3 contains 14 residues. Germline CDR1 MDHEN, CDR2 SYDVKM. CDR3 sequence: CASRTSGRFYEQYF. The CDR3 DNA reads TGTGCCAGCAGGACTAGCGGGAGGTTCTACGAGCAGTACTTC.

This clonotype has ten or more counts. The V and J genes are TRBV3-1 and TRBJ2-1; perhaps TRBD1 as D (6 bases). V lost 3 bases and J lost 6, with 12 bases in between. Per the germline V gene, CDR1 is LGHDT and CDR2 is YNNKEL (reference sequence). The CDR3 runs to 14 residues. The CDR3 sequence is CASSQPDRTNEQFF. Written as DNA, the CDR3 is TGTGCCAGCAGCCAGCCCGACAGGACCAATGAGCAGTTCTTC.

The V and J genes are TRBV7-9 and TRBJ1-1, with D possibly being TRBD1 (6 bases). CDR1 and CDR2 (germline): SEHNR, FQNEAQ (reference sequence). The CDR3 is made up of 12 amino acids. Trimming took off 8 bases at V and 3 bases at J, with 10 bases between the two ends. CDR3 sequence reads: CASRDMDTEAFF. CDR3 bases: TGTGCCAGCCGGGACATGGACACTGAAGCTTTCTTT.

This clonotype was seen a handful of times. This chain connects TRBV20-1 to TRBJ2-1; 8 nucleotides align to TRBD2. Unmatched junction bases numbered 7, after V lost 3 bases and J lost 6 bases. CDR3 length: 14 residues. The V gene's germline CDR1 is DFQATT and CDR2 SNEGSKA (reference sequence). For the CDR3, the DNA is TGCAGTGCTAGGGAGCGGGGGCCCCCCAATGAGCAGTTCTTC. Translated: CSARERGPPNEQFF.

This clonotype was observed at least ten times. The gene calls are TRBV28 and TRBJ2-7; no firm D call. Germline CDR1 is MDHEN and CDR2 is SYDVKM. V was cut by 2 bases and J by 2 bases, with 7 bases left in between. The CDR3 extends over 13 amino acids. The CDR3 nucleotides are TGTGCCAGCAGTTTAACCCATGCCTACGAGCAGTACTTC. Its protein is CASSLTHAYEQYF.

This clonotype came up many times. The rearrangement uses TRBV28 and TRBJ1-2; D is unresolved. Trimming cost V 3 bases and J 5 bases, with 10 bases left between them. The CDR3 loop spans 13 amino acids. Germline V lookup: CDR1 MDHEN, CDR2 SYDVKM. The CDR3 sequence is CASSFPGLYGYTF. Here the CDR3 DNA reads TGTGCCAGCAGTTTCCCGGGATTATATGGCTACACCTTC.

The chain combines TRBV4-3 with TRBJ2-2, with D hard to call. Trimming took 0 bases from V and 3 from J, leaving 17 bases between them. Germline V gene sequence: CDR1 LGHNA, CDR2 YSLEER. The CDR3 loop spans 18 amino acids. The CDR3 spells CASSQDENRMLYTGELFF. DNA for the CDR3: TGCGCCAGCAGCCAAGATGAAAACCGCATGTTGTACACCGGGGAGCTGTTTTTT.

This clonotype was found many times. The J gene is TRBJ2-2, the V gene TRBV6-1; 12 bases align to TRBD1. Germline V gene sequence: CDR1 MNHNS, CDR2 SASEGT. The trim removed 6 bases at V and 4 bases at J, leaving 12 bases unmatched. CDR3 length equals 18 residues. The CDR3 sequence is CASSRATGTGGGTGELFF. CDR3 coding DNA: TGTGCCAGCAGCCGCGCCACCGGGACAGGGGGCGGCACCGGGGAGCTGTTTTTT.

This clonotype was recorded a few times. J is TRBJ2-7 and V is TRBV28, with D maybe TRBD2 (6 bases). There are 13 residues in the CDR3. The V gene lost 7 bases and the J gene lost 0 bases, with 10 bases spanning the gap. Per germline, CDR1 MDHEN and CDR2 SYDVKM. This CDR3 is CASTVTSSYEQYF. The DNA for the CDR3 is TGTGCCAGCACCGTGACTAGCTCCTACGAGCAGTACTTC.

This clonotype occurred many times. Germline is not matched at one junction end, which may reflect a read error. The V call is TRBV7-9, the J call TRBJ1-2, with D tentatively TRBD1 (5 bases). CDR3 length: 14 amino acids. Germline assignment: CDR1 SEHNR and CDR2 FQNEAQ (reference sequence). The DNA for the CDR3 is TGTGCCAGCAGCTTAGACGGGACCGACTACGGCTACACCTTC. This gives the protein CASSLDGTDYGYTF.

Worth noting for this clonotype: A much larger clone differs from this one at a single base, so this may be a read error. The genes are TRBV29-1 and TRBJ1-1; D perhaps matches TRBD1 (6 bases). The CDR3 is 15 residues long. Per germline, CDR1 SQVTM and CDR2 ANQGSEA. The DNA of the CDR3 is TGCAGCGTTGAAGTTACAGGGTTTTCGGACACTGAAGCTTCCTTT. It is translated as CSVEVTGFSDTEASF.

This clonotype occurred many times. The V call is TRBV28, the J call TRBJ1-1; no reliable D call. The CDR3 sequence is 17 residues long. With 7 bases removed from V and 5 bases from J, the gap between germline ends came to 26 bases. Germline V lookup: CDR1 MDHEN, CDR2 SYDVKM. The CDR3 nucleotides are TGTGCCAGCACACTAGGGCGTCGAGAAGAAAGAAGGACTGAAGCTTTCTTT. Residues: CASTLGRREERRTEAFF.

The chain is built from TRBV19 and TRBJ2-6; D not certain. In germline, CDR1 is LNHDA, CDR2 SQIVND (reference sequence). The CDR3 spans 14 residues. Deletions cut 3 bases from V and 1 base from J, with 4 bases between. The CDR3 nucleotides are TGTGCCAGTAGTATGGGATCTGGGGCCAACGTCCTGACTTTC. As protein: CASSMGSGANVLTF.

In its sample, this clonotype was seen many times. This chain connects TRBV6-2 or TRBV6-3 to TRBJ1-4; perhaps TRBD1 as D (6 bases). V gave up 5 bases and J gave up 0 bases, with 10 bases separating them. Germline CDR1 MNHEY, CDR2 SVGEGT. This CDR3 has 15 amino acids. In nucleotides, the CDR3 is TGTGCCAGCAGTAAGGACAGCTCAACTAATGAAAAACTGTTTTTT. It yields the protein CASSKDSSTNEKLFF.

This clonotype has a count of ten or more. V is TRBV3-1 and J is TRBJ2-7; D uncertain. The CDR3 loop spans 12 amino acids. V lost 0 bases and J lost 1, with 1 base in between. In germline, CDR1 is LGHDT, CDR2 YNNKEL (reference sequence). Here the CDR3 reads CASSQESYEQYF. The CDR3 DNA reads TGTGCCAGCAGCCAAGAGTCCTACGAGCAGTACTTC.

This clonotype was detected ten times or more. The chain uses TRBV11-2 and TRBJ2-7, with TRBD2 matching 9 bases. The J segment lost 2 bases and the V segment lost 2 bases, leaving 7 bases of the junction unmatched. This CDR3 spans 16 amino acids. CDR1 is SGHAT, CDR2 FQNNGV, per germline. CDR3 sequence reads: CASSLSGASGAYEQYF. The CDR3 DNA sequence: TGTGCCAGCAGCTTAAGTGGGGCTAGCGGGGCCTACGAGCAGTACTTC. The full variable domain, rest sourced from reference TRBV11-2 and TRBJ2-7, is EAGVAQSPRYKIIEKRQSVAFWCNPISGHATLYWYQQILGQGPKLLIQFQNNGVVDDSQLPKDRFSAERLKGVDSTLKIQPAKLEDSAVYLCASSLSGASGAYEQYFGPGTRLTVT.

Many counts were recorded for this clonotype. The chain uses TRBV20-1 and TRBJ2-7; 7 bases match TRBD1. Germline V gene sequence: CDR1 DFQATT, CDR2 SNEGSKA (reference sequence). This CDR3 has 11 amino acids. The V gene end was trimmed by 6 bases and the J gene end by 7 bases; junction bases not matched to a gene: 6. The DNA for the CDR3 is TGCAGTGCCACGGGGACAGAAGAGCAGTACTTC. Translated: CSATGTEEQYF.

The chain employs TRBV5-1 and TRBJ1-4, with TRBD1 matching 8 bases. CDR3 size: 14 residues. V lost 7 bases to trimming and J lost 8 bases; unmatched junction nucleotides: 10. Per germline, CDR1 SGHRS and CDR2 YFSETQ. The CDR3 region is CASGTGTGEEKLFF. For the CDR3, the DNA is TGCGCCAGCGGGACCGGGACAGGCGAGGAAAAACTGTTTTTT. Supplemented by reference TRBV5-1 and TRBJ1-4, the full variable domain reads KAGVTQTPRYLIKTRGQQVTLSCSPISGHRSVSWYQQTPGQGLQFLFEYFSETQRNKGNFPGRFSGRQFSNSRSEMNVSTLELGDSALYLCASGTGTGEEKLFFGSGTQLSVL.

This clonotype was picked up many times. This rearrangement joins TRBV3-1 to TRBJ2-3; D unclear. The germline V gene encodes CDR1 LGHDT and CDR2 YNNKEL (reference sequence). Deletions cut 3 bases from V and 6 bases from J, with 10 bases between. The length of the CDR3 is 13 residues. The CDR3 loop is CASSQMKDDTQYF. DNA for the CDR3: TGTGCCAGCAGCCAGATGAAAGACGATACGCAGTATTTT.